The 18 T cell receptor beta chains reported below all come from one sample, sequenced in a study of Graves' ophthalmopathy and Graves' hyperthyroidism. Investigators amplified TCR beta CDR3 regions from RNA transcripts. An opening RT-PCR round employed HTBI primers and preceded a second-round multiplex PCR. TCRdb itself ran the multiplex PCR reads through MiXCR, one entry per CDR3 protein. The profile covers 400,000 or so distinct CDR3 sequences, with over 15% appearing a single time and around 6.6% taken by the ten largest. Sequencing input: peripheral blood. These receptor sequences come from a woman between 18 and 29 years old with stable Graves' hyperthyroidism.

This clonotype was recorded at least ten times. The chain links TRBV24-1 to TRBJ1-2; 9 nucleotides agree with TRBD1. J gave up 8 bases and V 2 bases, and 5 bases lay outside the gene matches. CDR1 and CDR2 (germline): KGHDR, SFDVKD. This CDR3 spans 14 amino acids. The CDR3: CATSDSTGGLGYTF. In DNA form, the CDR3 reads TGTGCCACCAGTGATTCTACAGGGGGCCTGGGCTACACCTTC.

Many counts were recorded for this clonotype. The chain links TRBV10-2 to TRBJ2-2; no firm D call. V lost 4 bases, J lost 2 bases, and 8 bases lay in between. Germline V CDR1 and CDR2: WSHSY, SAAADI. The CDR3 runs 14 residues. CDR3 DNA sequence: TGCGCCAGCAGTGTAGGGATAAACACCGGGGAGCTGTTTTTT. It codes for CASSVGINTGELFF.

This clonotype was recorded many times. This chain links TRBV27 with TRBJ2-2; D is ambiguous. Germline values: CDR1 MNHEY, CDR2 SMNVEV (reference sequence). This CDR3 spans 14 amino acids. V gave up 6 bases and J gave up 2 bases, with 10 bases separating them. This CDR3 is CASSKKRNTGELFF. In DNA form, the CDR3 reads TGTGCCAGCAGCAAAAAACGTAACACCGGGGAGCTGTTTTTT.

There are many counts of this clonotype. This rearrangement joins TRBV5-1 to TRBJ1-1, with D unresolved. The V end lost 5 bases, the J end lost 1 base, and 9 bases lay between the germline ends. The CDR3 has 13 amino acids. CDR1 and CDR2 (germline): SGHRS, YFSETQ. Written as DNA, the CDR3 is TGCGCCAGCAGGTTATGGCAGAACACTGAAGCTTTCTTT. It is translated as CASRLWQNTEAFF.

In its sample, this clonotype was seen many times. The V and J genes are TRBV27 and TRBJ1-5; possible D gene TRBD1, 6 bases. From germline, CDR1 is MNHEY and CDR2 SMNVEV (reference sequence). Trimming cost V 6 bases and J 3 bases, with 12 bases left between them. The length of the CDR3 is 14 residues. The CDR3 loop reads CASSARTDNQPQHF. The DNA of the CDR3 is TGTGCCAGCAGCGCCCGGACAGACAATCAGCCCCAGCATTTT.

This clonotype was detected a few times. The junction does not match germline at one end; this may be a read error. The chain has TRBV6-5 and TRBJ2-7; D gene unclear. This CDR3 is 15 amino acids long. CDR1 and CDR2 from the germline V gene are MNHEY and SVGAGI. The CDR3 is CASSSISIGKYDQYF. The CDR3 DNA reads as TGTGCCAGCAGTTCGATATCGATAGGAAAGTACGATCAGTACTTC.

This chain joins TRBV6-2 or TRBV6-3 and TRBJ2-7; 8 bases line up with TRBD1. The trim removed 6 bases at V and 1 base at J, leaving 11 bases unmatched. The germline V gene has CDR1 MNHEY and CDR2 SVGEGT. This CDR3 is built from 16 residues. CDR3 region: CASSLPLTGGSYEQYF. As DNA, the CDR3 is TGTGCCAGCAGCTTACCCCTCACAGGGGGGTCCTACGAGCAGTACTTC.

At least ten counts were recorded for this clonotype. The rearrangement joins TRBV7-2 to TRBJ1-1; the D gene is possibly TRBD1 (5 bases). V was cut by 6 bases and J by 7 bases, with 15 bases left in between. The germline V gene encodes CDR1 SGHTA and CDR2 FQGNSA. The CDR3 is made up of 13 amino acids. Here the CDR3 reads CASRLGGGSEAFF. CDR3 in DNA: TGTGCCAGCAGGTTGGGGGGAGGGAGTGAAGCTTTCTTT.

Points on this clonotype: One junction end does not reproduce the germline sequence, and a read error may be involved. The rearrangement links TRBV7-2 to TRBJ2-1; D may be TRBD1 (5 bases). Germline values: CDR1 SGHTA, CDR2 FQGNSA. This CDR3 has 16 amino acids. In DNA, the CDR3 is TGTGCCAGCAGCTTAGCGCACACAGGCTGGGGTAATGAGAAGTTCTTC. Translating it yields CASSLAHTGWGNEKFF.

This clonotype showed up many times. V usage is TRBV6-1 and J usage is TRBJ1-1, with D uncertain. V was cut by 6 bases and J by 6 bases, with 11 bases left in between. CDR3 length: 12 amino acids. Germline V gene lookup returns CDR1 MNHNS and CDR2 SASEGT. CDR3 sequence: CASSHDSAEAFF. CDR3 DNA: TGTGCCAGCAGCCACGATTCAGCTGAAGCTTTCTTT.

This clonotype was seen many times. The V gene is TRBV6-5, the J gene TRBJ1-2, with D possibly matching TRBD1 (6 bases). The V and J ends lost 4 bases and 2 bases respectively, with 11 bases between them. Germline CDR1 is MNHEY and CDR2 is SVGAGI. The CDR3 is made up of 14 amino acids. The CDR3 DNA follows: TGTGCCAGCAGTTTGACAGGCCCAAACTATGGCTACACCTTC. Its protein product is CASSLTGPNYGYTF.

This clonotype has ten or more counts. The chain has TRBV6-2 or TRBV6-3 and TRBJ1-6; 7 bases agree with TRBD1. This CDR3 contains 14 residues. V was pared by 8 bases and J by 10 bases, with 11 bases of the junction left unmatched. Per the germline V gene, CDR1 is MNHEY and CDR2 is SVGEGT. CDR3 loop: CASCRGTARSPLHF. The CDR3 bases are TGTGCCAGCTGCCGAGGGACAGCCCGATCACCCCTCCACTTT.

This clonotype was seen repeatedly, ten times or more. The chain recombines TRBV6-1 with TRBJ2-2; D gene ambiguous. The germline V gene has CDR1 MNHNS and CDR2 SASEGT. V dropped 10 bases and J dropped 6 bases, with 21 bases sitting between them. The CDR3 has 15 residues. CDR3 in amino acids: CATIDSGLAPGELFF. The CDR3 nucleotides are TGTGCCACCATTGATTCTGGGCTCGCGCCCGGGGAGCTGTTTTTT.

Ten or more counts support this clonotype. The V and J genes are TRBV6-1 and TRBJ1-2; D possibly corresponds to TRBD1 (6 bases). This CDR3 is 18 amino acids long. V lost 3 bases and J 6 bases, leaving 26 bases between the germline ends. Germline loops: CDR1 MNHNS, CDR2 SASEGT. CDR3 amino acids: CASSDPTLNRDMTHGYTF. The CDR3 DNA is TGTGCCAGCAGTGATCCTACCCTTAACAGGGATATGACGCATGGCTACACCTTC.

Ten or more counts support this clonotype. The genes are TRBV12-3 or TRBV12-4 and TRBJ1-1, with TRBD1 identical over 7 bases. V lost 5 bases to trimming and J lost 4 bases; unmatched junction nucleotides: 4. The CDR3 contains 13 residues. The CDR3 sequence is CASSITGVTEAFF. The CDR3 DNA follows: TGTGCCAGCAGTATAACAGGGGTCACTGAAGCTTTCTTT.

This clonotype was seen many times. This sequence joins TRBV12-3 or TRBV12-4 and TRBJ2-3; 8 bases are shared with TRBD2. V shed 3 bases, J shed 4 bases, and the junction held 9 bases outside the gene matches. The CDR3 is 16 residues long. CDR3 protein: CASSLGGLGASDTQYF. CDR3 sequence (DNA): TGTGCCAGCAGTTTGGGGGGACTAGGGGCGTCAGATACGCAGTATTTT.

This clonotype showed up just a few times. The chain is built from TRBV11-2 and TRBJ2-7; D is uncertain. CDR1 and CDR2 (germline): SGHAT, FQNNGV. The CDR3 spans 11 residues. Trimming cost V 5 bases and J 9 bases, with 11 bases left between them. This CDR3 reads CASSTTPRQYF. Written as DNA, the CDR3 is TGTGCCAGCAGCACGACCCCCCGGCAGTACTTC.

In this sample, this clonotype turned up many times. V usage is TRBV28 and J usage is TRBJ1-5; unclear D gene. Trimming pared 6 bases from V and 6 bases from J, leaving 15 bases between. Germline CDR1 reads MDHEN; CDR2 reads SYDVKM. This CDR3 region has 14 residues. The CDR3 loop reads CASSSTMKGQPQHF. The DNA for the CDR3 is TGTGCCAGCAGCTCGACTATGAAGGGTCAGCCCCAGCATTTT.